The 14 T cell receptor beta chains presented below share a single source sample, sequenced in a study of T cell responses to AZD1222 COVID-19 vaccine. TCRdb keeps only in-frame clones here, not all; method: immunoSEQ multiplex PCR. Counted here are approximately 150,000 clones, more than 90% occurring once; the ten biggest clones make up roughly 3.4%. The sequenced sample was peripheral blood, obtained 28 days after the second AZD1222 dose. The receptors derive from an adult who received the AZD1222 COVID-19 vaccine.

CDR3 region: CASSQGGSGRFTGELFF. DNA for the CDR3: TGCGCCAGCAGCCAAGGGGGTAGCGGGAGGTTCACCGGGGAGCTGTTTTTT. This chain links TRBV4-1 with TRBJ2-2; 10 bases align to TRBD2. The CDR3 is 17 residues long. Unmatched junction bases numbered 6, after V lost 1 base and J lost 4 bases. In germline, CDR1 is MGHRA, CDR2 YSYEKL.

The V gene is TRBV4-1, the J gene TRBJ1-6, with D hard to call. Germline CDR1 reads MGHRA; CDR2 reads YSYEKL. CDR3 length equals 14 residues. Trimming removed 1 base from V and 13 bases from J, with 14 bases in between. This CDR3 is CASSQVVTVDPLHF. DNA of the CDR3: TGCGCCAGCAGCCAAGTCGTCACAGTGGACCCCCTCCACTTT.

V is TRBV19 and J is TRBJ2-3; a possible D gene is TRBD1 (6 bases). The germline V gene encodes CDR1 LNHDA and CDR2 SQIVND (reference sequence). The CDR3 extends over 17 amino acids. V was cut by 5 bases and J by 2 bases, with 20 bases left in between. In nucleotides, the CDR3 is TGTGCCAGTAGTGACCAGGGGCAGGCCGTTTACACAGATACGCAGTATTTT. Translated, it gives CASSDQGQAVYTDTQYF.

The rearrangement links TRBV19 to TRBJ2-3; D gene unclear. The CDR3 is 15 residues long. Germline V gene data show CDR1 as LNHDA and CDR2 as SQIVND (reference sequence). V lost 0 bases and J lost 3, with 10 bases in between. CDR3 sequence reads: CASSIDQVETDTQYF. In DNA, the CDR3 is TGTGCCAGTAGTATAGATCAAGTCGAGACAGATACGCAGTATTTT.

The chain recombines TRBV5-8 with TRBJ1-5; the match to TRBD1 covers 10 bases. J gave up 3 bases and V 7 bases, and 7 bases lay outside the gene matches. This CDR3 region has 15 residues. CDR1 and CDR2 from the germline V gene are SGHTS and YDEGEE. The CDR3 is CASAPGQGFNQPQHF. The CDR3, as DNA: TGTGCCAGCGCCCCGGGACAGGGGTTCAATCAGCCCCAGCATTTT.

This sequence joins TRBV18 and TRBJ1-1, with 9 bases identical to TRBD1. Germline V gene sequence: CDR1 KGHSH, CDR2 LQKENI. The CDR3 loop spans 14 amino acids. The J segment lost 5 bases and the V segment lost 3 bases, leaving 4 bases of the junction unmatched. This CDR3 reads CASSPGQGRTEAFF. Here the CDR3 DNA reads TGTGCCAGCTCACCCGGACAGGGGAGGACTGAAGCTTTCTTT.

The rearrangement uses TRBV11-2 and TRBJ2-3, with TRBD2 identical over 15 bases. The junction had 7 bases not matched to a gene; V was cut back by 3 bases and J by 6 bases. The CDR3 is 17 amino acids. Germline CDR1 and CDR2: SGHAT and FQNNGV. The CDR3 sequence is CASSFGSGTSGRDTQYF. The CDR3 nucleotides are TGTGCCAGCAGCTTCGGGTCCGGGACTAGCGGGAGGGATACGCAGTATTTT.

V gene TRBV7-2 combines with J gene TRBJ2-1, with D possibly being TRBD2 (5 bases). V was clipped by 2 bases and J by 4 bases, with 9 bases between them. This CDR3 spans 14 amino acids. Germline V gene sequence: CDR1 SGHTA, CDR2 FQGNSA. As DNA, the CDR3 is TGTGCCAGCAGCTTATATTCGGGGTACAATGAGCAGTTCTTC. Protein: CASSLYSGYNEQFF.

This clone was detected once. This rearrangement joins TRBV5-1 to TRBJ2-7; 8 nucleotides line up with TRBD2. V lost 3 bases to trimming and J lost 2 bases; unmatched junction nucleotides: 4. Germline CDR1 and CDR2: SGHRS and YFSETQ. The CDR3 has 14 amino acids. In DNA, the CDR3 is TGCGCCAGCAGCTACGGGACTAGGACCTACGAGCAGTACTTC. Protein sequence: CASSYGTRTYEQYF.

The DNA of the CDR3 is TGTGCCATCAGTGAGTCGACGTGGGGCAATCAGCCCCAGCATTTT. Residues: CAISESTWGNQPQHF. This chain connects TRBV10-3 to TRBJ1-5; D gene unclear. Germline CDR1 reads ENHRY; CDR2 reads SYGVKD. The CDR3 is 15 residues long. Trimming removed 0 bases from V and 2 bases from J, with 8 bases in between.

The CDR3 bases are TGCGCCAGCAGCTTGGTGGCTAGCGGGAGGGCCCTGGATACGCAGTATTTT. Amino acid sequence: CASSLVASGRALDTQYF. V gene TRBV5-1 combines with J gene TRBJ2-3; 12 positions agree with TRBD2. This CDR3 is 17 amino acids long. Trimming cost V 0 bases and J 6 bases; bases outside gene matches: 8. The germline V gene encodes CDR1 SGHRS and CDR2 YFSETQ. The full variable domain, rest sourced from reference TRBV5-1 and TRBJ2-3, is KAGVTQTPRYLIKTRGQQVTLSCSPISGHRSVSWYQQTPGQGLQFLFEYFSETQRNKGNFPGRFSGRQFSNSRSEMNVSTLELGDSALYLCASSLVASGRALDTQYFGPGTRLTVL.

This chain links TRBV30 with TRBJ1-5, with 8 nucleotides matching TRBD1. After removal of 3 bases from V and 7 bases from J, the junction contained 8 bases not matched to a gene. This CDR3 comprises 14 residues. Germline CDR1 reads GTSNPN; CDR2 reads SVGIG (reference sequence). CDR3 sequence: CAWRAGGLWQPQHF. The DNA for the CDR3 is TGTGCCTGGAGAGCAGGGGGCTTGTGGCAGCCCCAGCATTTT.

This clone showed up just a few times. V is TRBV5-4 and J is TRBJ2-3; D remains ambiguous. The CDR3 is made up of 13 amino acids. The V and J ends lost 4 bases and 0 bases respectively, with 6 bases between them. Germline assignment: CDR1 SGHNT and CDR2 YYREEE (reference sequence). CDR3 residues: CASSPPSTDTQYF. The DNA for the CDR3 is TGTGCCAGCAGCCCCCCAAGCACAGATACGCAGTATTTT.

This rearrangement joins TRBV19 to TRBJ1-2; TRBD1 is a possible D gene (5 bases). The CDR3 consists of 15 residues. V was cut by 3 bases and J by 2 bases, with 13 bases left in between. Germline CDR1 is LNHDA and CDR2 is SQIVND (reference sequence). The CDR3 loop is CASSMGRIQNYGYTF. The CDR3 DNA is TGTGCCAGTAGTATGGGACGGATTCAAAACTATGGCTACACCTTC.